A selection of T cell receptor beta chains follows, all from one sample in a study of T cell responses to AZD1222 COVID-19 vaccine. Sequenced by immunoSEQ multiplex PCR; TCRdb stores in-frame clones only, minus some. The sample gives under 150,000 clones, roughly 89% of which show up once; around 8.6% is in the top ten. Material: peripheral blood, obtained on day 0 of AZD1222 vaccination. All receptors derive from an adult in good health. Both conserved end residues are trimmed from each CDR3. Each record gives: V gene, D gene, CDR3 protein. The D gene is left open where the match is weak.

TRBV6-1 TRBD2 ASSESSGGQETQY
TRBV27 NA ASSHPGLPGSEQF
TRBV19 TRBD1 ASSTQTGGNTEAF
TRBV18 NA ASSPIGTDTEAF
TRBV18 TRBD2 ASSRGLAGTSTDTQY
TRBV11-2 NA ASSMGRSGANVLT
TRBV19 NA ASSMRSRSGNTIY
TRBV2 NA ASSSRYTEAF
TRBV18 TRBD1 ASSPRQGKNEKLF
TRBV4-1 NA ASSQERSYNEQF
TRBV9 TRBD2 ASSVGTSGGAWNEQF
TRBV5-5 NA ASSQEWGGTEAF
TRBV19 NA ASSIIGEASAF
TRBV29-1 TRBD2 SVERLAGARDTQY
TRBV15 NA ATSRDGYGNEFETQY
TRBV9 TRBD2 ASSVGSSGRLYNEQF
TRBV5-1 TRBD2 ASSWGLANEQF
TRBV7-9 NA ASSWRGATNEKLF
TRBV7-3 NA ASSLRAINEQF
TRBV28 TRBD1 ASRSQSGGHTEAF
TRBV19 TRBD1 ATTGGGGYT
TRBV19 NA ASIFEGLTDTQY
TRBV5-1 TRBD2 ASSSGRLATSVRRH
TRBV5-1 NA ASSLTPDRAYEQY
TRBV7-3 NA ASSLRVETQY
TRBV14 NA ASSQDHWGNNEQF
TRBV11-2 TRBD2 ASSLGTLAGEGDTQY
TRBV13 NA ASSPASGANVLT
TRBV7-7 NA ASSLGQGSVQNEQF
TRBV6-5 NA ASTLKRSSTDTQY
TRBV19 NA ASSIVGGEQPQH
TRBV19 TRBD2 ASSIVTSGSNEQF
TRBV24-1 NA ATSDGFQPQH
TRBV27 NA ASGSGGGVHGYT
TRBV6-5 NA ASSPPQSNTQY
TRBV2 NA ASTIDQDREQF
TRBV3-1/TRBV3-2 NA ASTFLDGQETQY
TRBV11-2 NA ASSLDSRGAEAF
TRBV29-1 NA SGDPTGPNQPQH
TRBV7-9 NA ASSLGGYSNQPQH
TRBV6-6 TRBD1 ASSYSGTGTDEQY
TRBV14 NA ASSQSGIGYGYT
TRBV28 NA ASSPTGLNTEAF
TRBV6-2/TRBV6-3 NA ASSERMANYGYT
TRBV2 TRBD2 ASQPGRGVFDEQF
TRBV20-1 TRBD1 SASLPSQGAGYT
TRBV18 NA ASSRSQGQPDNEQF
TRBV15 NA ATSRARRAHEQF
TRBV19 NA ASSQSGGGTEAF
TRBV5-1 NA ASSSMGQISGNTIY
TRBV24-1 NA ATSTPLGGADGELF
TRBV7-8 NA ASSLAGRAEGTGELF
TRBV7-8 NA ASSLAAGSLREQY
TRBV23-1 NA ASSPRARFTGELF
TRBV7-9 NA ASSFGGLDTQY
TRBV7-6 TRBD1 ASSSATGLANEQF
TRBV25-1 NA ASRGTAPYEQY